This TCR beta chain comes out of a study of technical replicates of blood from a few donors. Germline-derived CDR1 and CDR2 are ENHRY and SYGVKD. With V trimmed by 2 bases and J by 2 bases, 1 base remained unmatched. The CDR3 extends over 15 amino acids. The protocol was immunoSEQ multiplex PCR, while the TCRdb copy is restricted to in-frame clones and leaves out a portion. The profile covers 55,000 to 75,000 clones, with about 91% appearing a single time and about 4.5% taken by the ten largest. This clone was recorded a few times. This clonotype was obtained from a human donor in good health. Some clones in this sample may be carry-over from other donors' samples. Sequencing was carried out using PBMCs. The chain links TRBV10-3 to TRBJ1-5; 9 positions match TRBD1. This chain's CDR3 is CAISEDRGGNQPQHF. Written as DNA, the CDR3 is TGTGCCATCAGTGAGGACAGGGGGGGCAATCAGCCCCAGCATTTT.